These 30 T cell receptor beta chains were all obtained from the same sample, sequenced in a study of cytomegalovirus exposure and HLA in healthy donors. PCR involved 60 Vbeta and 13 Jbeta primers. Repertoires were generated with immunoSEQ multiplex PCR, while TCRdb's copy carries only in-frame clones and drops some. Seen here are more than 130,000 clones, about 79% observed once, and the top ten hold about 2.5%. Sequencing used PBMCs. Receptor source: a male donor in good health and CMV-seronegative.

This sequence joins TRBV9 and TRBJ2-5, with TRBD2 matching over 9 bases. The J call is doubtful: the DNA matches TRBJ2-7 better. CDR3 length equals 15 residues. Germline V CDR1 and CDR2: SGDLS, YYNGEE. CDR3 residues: CASSVASGVTSEQYF. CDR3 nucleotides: TGTGCCAGCAGCGTAGCTAGCGGGGTTACTTCCGAGCAGTACTTC.

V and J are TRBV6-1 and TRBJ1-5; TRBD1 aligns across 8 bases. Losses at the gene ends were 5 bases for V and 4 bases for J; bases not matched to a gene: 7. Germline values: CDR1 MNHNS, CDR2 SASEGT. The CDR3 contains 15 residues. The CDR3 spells CASSPDRGRNQPQHF. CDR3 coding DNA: TGTGCCAGCAGTCCAGACAGGGGACGAAATCAGCCCCAGCATTTT.

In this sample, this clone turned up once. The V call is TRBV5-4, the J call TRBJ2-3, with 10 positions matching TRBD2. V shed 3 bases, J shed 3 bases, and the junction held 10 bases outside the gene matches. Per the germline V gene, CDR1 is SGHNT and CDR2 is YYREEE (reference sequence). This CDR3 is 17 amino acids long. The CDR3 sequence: CASSSPGLAHGTDTQYF. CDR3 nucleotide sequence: TGTGCCAGCAGCTCGCCGGGACTAGCGCATGGTACAGATACGCAGTATTTT.

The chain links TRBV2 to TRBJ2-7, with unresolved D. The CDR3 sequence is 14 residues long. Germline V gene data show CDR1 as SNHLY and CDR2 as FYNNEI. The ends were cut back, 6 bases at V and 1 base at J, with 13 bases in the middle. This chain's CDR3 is CASSPAYFSYEQYF. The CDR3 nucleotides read TGTGCCAGCAGCCCCGCTTACTTTTCCTACGAGCAGTACTTC.

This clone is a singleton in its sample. The CDR3 sequence: CASRPGGQGNNEQFF. The CDR3 DNA reads as TGTGCCAGCAGACCCGGGGGACAGGGGAACAATGAGCAGTTCTTC. This chain links TRBV6-5 with TRBJ2-1, with 10 bases aligning to TRBD1. The CDR3 consists of 15 residues. Germline V CDR1 and CDR2: MNHEY, SVGAGI. After removal of 6 bases from V and 5 bases from J, the junction contained 7 bases not matched to a gene.

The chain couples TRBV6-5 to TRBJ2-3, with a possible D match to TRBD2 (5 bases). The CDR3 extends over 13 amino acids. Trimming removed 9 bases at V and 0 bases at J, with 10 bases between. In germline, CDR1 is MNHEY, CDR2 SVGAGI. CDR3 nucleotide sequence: TGTGCCAGTACTAGGACTAGCACAGATACGCAGTATTTT. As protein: CASTRTSTDTQYF.

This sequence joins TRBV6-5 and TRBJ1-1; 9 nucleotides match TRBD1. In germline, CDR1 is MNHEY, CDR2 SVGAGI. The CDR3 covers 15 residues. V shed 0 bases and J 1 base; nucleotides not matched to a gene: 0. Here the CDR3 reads CASSYSDRGNTEAFF. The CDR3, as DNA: TGTGCCAGCAGTTACTCGGACAGGGGGAACACTGAAGCTTTCTTT.

The CDR3 sequence: CASSPRRQSHEQFF. The CDR3 bases are TGTGCCAGCAGCCCCCGTCGACAGTCCCATGAGCAGTTCTTC. The chain links TRBV11-2 to TRBJ2-1; possibly TRBD1 for D (5 bases). The CDR3 loop spans 14 amino acids. CDR1 and CDR2 from the germline V gene are SGHAT and FQNNGV. Trimming took 5 bases from V and 8 from J, leaving 16 bases between them.

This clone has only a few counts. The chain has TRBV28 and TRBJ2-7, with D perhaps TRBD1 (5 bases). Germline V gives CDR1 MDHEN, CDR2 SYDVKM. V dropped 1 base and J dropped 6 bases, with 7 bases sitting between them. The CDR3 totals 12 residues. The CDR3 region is CASSLLGLEQYF. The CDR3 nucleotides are TGTGCCAGCAGTTTATTGGGGCTCGAGCAGTACTTC.

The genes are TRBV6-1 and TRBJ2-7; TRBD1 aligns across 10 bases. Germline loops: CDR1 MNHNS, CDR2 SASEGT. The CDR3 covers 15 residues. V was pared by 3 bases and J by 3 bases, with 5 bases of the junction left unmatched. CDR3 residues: CASSDSGQGIYEQYF. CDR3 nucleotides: TGTGCCAGCAGTGATTCGGGACAGGGGATCTACGAGCAGTACTTC.

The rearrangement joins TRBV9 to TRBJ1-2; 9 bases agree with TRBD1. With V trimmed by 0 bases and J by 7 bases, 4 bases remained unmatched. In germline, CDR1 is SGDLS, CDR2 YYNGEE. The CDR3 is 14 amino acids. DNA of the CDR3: TGTGCCAGCAGCGTAGACGACAGGGGGACTGGCTACACCTTC. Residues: CASSVDDRGTGYTF.

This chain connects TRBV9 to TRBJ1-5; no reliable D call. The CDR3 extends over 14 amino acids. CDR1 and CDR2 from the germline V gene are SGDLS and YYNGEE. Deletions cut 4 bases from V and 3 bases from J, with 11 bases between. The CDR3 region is CASSPTPFNQPQHF. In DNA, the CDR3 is TGTGCCAGCAGCCCTACTCCTTTCAATCAGCCCCAGCATTTT.

The CDR3 loop is CASSLSGQSYGYTF. The DNA of the CDR3 is TGTGCCAGCAGTTTGTCCGGACAGAGCTATGGCTACACCTTC. The V and J genes are TRBV27 and TRBJ1-2; weak D call: TRBD1 (6 bases). Trimming cost V 3 bases and J 4 bases, with 12 bases left between them. This CDR3 comprises 14 residues. Germline V CDR1 and CDR2: MNHEY, SMNVEV (reference sequence).

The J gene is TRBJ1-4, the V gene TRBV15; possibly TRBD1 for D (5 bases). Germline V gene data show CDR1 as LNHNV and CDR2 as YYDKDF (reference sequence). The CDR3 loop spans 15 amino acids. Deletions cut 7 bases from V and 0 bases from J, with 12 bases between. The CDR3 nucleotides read TGTGCCACCAAAAAACGGGGGGCAACTAATGAAAAACTGTTTTTT. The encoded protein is CATKKRGATNEKLFF.

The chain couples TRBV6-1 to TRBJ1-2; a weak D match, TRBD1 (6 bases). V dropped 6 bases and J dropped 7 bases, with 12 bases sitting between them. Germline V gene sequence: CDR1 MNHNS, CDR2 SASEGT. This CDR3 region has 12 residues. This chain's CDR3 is CASSLQGAGYTF. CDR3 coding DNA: TGTGCCAGCAGCTTACAGGGTGCTGGCTACACCTTC.

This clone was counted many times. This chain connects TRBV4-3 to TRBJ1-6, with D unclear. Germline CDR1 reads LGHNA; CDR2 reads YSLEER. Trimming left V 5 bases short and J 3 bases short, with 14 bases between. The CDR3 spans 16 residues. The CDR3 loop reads CASSADTEGYNSPLHF. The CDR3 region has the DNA TGCGCCAGCAGCGCCGATACGGAGGGCTATAATTCACCCCTCCACTTT.

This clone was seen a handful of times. CDR3 amino acids: CASSIFTPITGDQPQHF. The CDR3 nucleotides read TGTGCCAGTAGTATATTTACGCCAATCACAGGGGATCAGCCCCAGCATTTT. The genes are TRBV19 and TRBJ1-5, with TRBD1 matching over 7 bases. This CDR3 has 17 amino acids. The V and J ends lost 2 bases and 5 bases, in that order; junction bases with no gene match: 12. Germline assignment: CDR1 LNHDA and CDR2 SQIVND (reference sequence).

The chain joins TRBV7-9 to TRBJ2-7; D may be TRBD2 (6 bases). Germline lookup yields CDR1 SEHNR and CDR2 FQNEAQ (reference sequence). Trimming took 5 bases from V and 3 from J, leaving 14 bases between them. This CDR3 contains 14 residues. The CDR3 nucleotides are TGTGCCAGCAGCCTCCCGGGACTCGGCTACGAGCAGTACTTC. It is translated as CASSLPGLGYEQYF.

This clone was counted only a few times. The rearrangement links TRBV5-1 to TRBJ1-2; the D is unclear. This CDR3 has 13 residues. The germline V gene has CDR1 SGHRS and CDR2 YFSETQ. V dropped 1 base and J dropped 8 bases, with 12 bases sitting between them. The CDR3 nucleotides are TGCGCCAGCAGCTTGCAACGCACTCGGGGCTACACCTTC. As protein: CASSLQRTRGYTF. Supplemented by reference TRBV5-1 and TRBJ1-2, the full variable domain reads KAGVTQTPRYLIKTRGQQVTLSCSPISGHRSVSWYQQTPGQGLQFLFEYFSETQRNKGNFPGRFSGRQFSNSRSEMNVSTLELGDSALYLCASSLQRTRGYTFGSGTRLTVV.

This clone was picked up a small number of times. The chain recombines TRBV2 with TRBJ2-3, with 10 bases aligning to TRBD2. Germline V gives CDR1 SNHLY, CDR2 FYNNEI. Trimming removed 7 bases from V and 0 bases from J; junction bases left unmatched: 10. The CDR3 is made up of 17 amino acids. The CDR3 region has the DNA TGTGCCAGCACCCTGAAGCTAGCGGGGGTTAGCACAGATACGCAGTATTTT. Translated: CASTLKLAGVSTDTQYF.

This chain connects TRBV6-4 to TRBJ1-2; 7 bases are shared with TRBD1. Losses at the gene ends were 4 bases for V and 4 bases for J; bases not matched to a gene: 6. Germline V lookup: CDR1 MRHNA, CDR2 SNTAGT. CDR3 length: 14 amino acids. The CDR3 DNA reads TGTGCCAGCAGTGCGACAGGGACCGGCTATGGCTACACCTTC. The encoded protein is CASSATGTGYGYTF.

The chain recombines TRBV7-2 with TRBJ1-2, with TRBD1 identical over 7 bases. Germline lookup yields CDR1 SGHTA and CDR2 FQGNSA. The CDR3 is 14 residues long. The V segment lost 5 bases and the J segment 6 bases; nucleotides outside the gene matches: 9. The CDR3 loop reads CASSPRQGTNGYTF. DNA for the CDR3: TGTGCCAGCAGCCCCAGACAGGGAACGAATGGCTACACCTTC.

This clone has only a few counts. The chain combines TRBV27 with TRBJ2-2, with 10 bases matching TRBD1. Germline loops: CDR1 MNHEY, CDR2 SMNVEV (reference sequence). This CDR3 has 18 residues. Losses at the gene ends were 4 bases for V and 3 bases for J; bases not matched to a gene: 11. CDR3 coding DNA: TGTGCCAGCAGTTCGGAGACAGGGGGCCGGAGGTACACCGGGGAGCTGTTTTTT. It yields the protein CASSSETGGRRYTGELFF.

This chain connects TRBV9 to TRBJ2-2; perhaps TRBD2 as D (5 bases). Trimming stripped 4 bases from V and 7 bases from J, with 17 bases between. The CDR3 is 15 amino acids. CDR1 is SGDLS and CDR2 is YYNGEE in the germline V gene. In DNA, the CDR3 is TGTGCCAGCAGCCCATCTCGGGGTGTCTACGGGGAGCTGTTTTTT. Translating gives CASSPSRGVYGELFF.

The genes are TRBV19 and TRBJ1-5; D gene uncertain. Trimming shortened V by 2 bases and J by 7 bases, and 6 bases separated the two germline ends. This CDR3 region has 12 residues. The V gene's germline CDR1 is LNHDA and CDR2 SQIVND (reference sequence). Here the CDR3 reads CASSIRFQPQHF. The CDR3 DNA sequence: TGTGCCAGTAGTATACGGTTCCAGCCCCAGCATTTT.

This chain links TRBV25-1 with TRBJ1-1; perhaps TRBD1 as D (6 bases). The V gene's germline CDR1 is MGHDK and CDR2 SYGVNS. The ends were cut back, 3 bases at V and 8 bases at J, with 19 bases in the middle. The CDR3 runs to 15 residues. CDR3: CASSDYAGTPNEAFF. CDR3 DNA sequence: TGTGCCAGCAGTGACTATGCCGGGACACCTAACGAAGCTTTCTTT.

The CDR3 is CAWTPFFGSSYNEQFF. The CDR3 coding sequence is TGTGCCTGGACCCCCTTCTTTGGGAGCTCCTACAATGAGCAGTTCTTC. The chain carries TRBV30 and TRBJ2-1; D might be TRBD2 (5 bases). Trimming removed 4 bases from V and 0 bases from J, with 16 bases in between. Per the germline V gene, CDR1 is GTSNPN and CDR2 is SVGIG (reference sequence). The CDR3 extends over 16 amino acids.

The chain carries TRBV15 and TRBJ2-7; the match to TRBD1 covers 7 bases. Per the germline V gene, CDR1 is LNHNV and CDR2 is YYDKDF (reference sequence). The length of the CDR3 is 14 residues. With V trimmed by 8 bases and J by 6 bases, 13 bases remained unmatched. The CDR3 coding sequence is TGTGCCACCCTTCAGGGCAGGGGGTACGGCGAGCAGTACTTC. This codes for CATLQGRGYGEQYF. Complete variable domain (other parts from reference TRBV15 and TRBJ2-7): DAMVIQNPRYQVTQFGKPVTLSCSQTLNHNVMYWYQQKSSQAPKLLFHYYDKDFNNEADTPDNFQSRRPNTSFCFLDIRSPGLGDTAMYLCATLQGRGYGEQYFGPGTRLTVT.

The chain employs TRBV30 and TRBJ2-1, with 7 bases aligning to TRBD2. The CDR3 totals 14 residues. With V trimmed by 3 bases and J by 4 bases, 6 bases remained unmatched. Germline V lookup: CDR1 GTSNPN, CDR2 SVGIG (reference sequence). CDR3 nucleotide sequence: TGTGCCTGGAGGTACGGACTAGGATACAATGAGCAGTTCTTC. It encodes CAWRYGLGYNEQFF. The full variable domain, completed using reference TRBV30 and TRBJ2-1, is SQTIHQWPATLVQPVGSPLSLECTVEGTSNPNLYWYRQAAGRGLQLLFYSVGIGQISSEVPQNLSASRPQDRQFILSSKKLLLSDSGFYLCAWRYGLGYNEQFFGPGTRLTVL.

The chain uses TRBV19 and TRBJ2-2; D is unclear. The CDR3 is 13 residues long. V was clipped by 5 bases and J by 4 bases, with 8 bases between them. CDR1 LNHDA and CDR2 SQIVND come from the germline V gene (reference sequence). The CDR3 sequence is CASSLQLTGELFF. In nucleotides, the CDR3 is TGTGCCAGTAGTCTTCAACTCACCGGGGAGCTGTTTTTT.